This TCR beta chain is from a study of T cells after yellow fever vaccination. Study details: It was SMART-Seq v4 Ultra Low Input that prepared the fractions with low cell numbers. Study observations and caveats: Primary-vaccination clones mostly resurfaced post-booster (nearly 97% CD4, 75% to 90% CD8). A secondary response was less intense yet reached its peak sooner, at day 5 versus 15.

This clonotype has a handful of counts. As yet, its antigen is unknown. TCRdb reanalysed the 5' RACE reads using MiXCR and keeps one entry per CDR3 protein. The table records around 70,000 distinct CDR3 sequences, about 6.6% of them present only once. Trimming took 3 bases from V and 4 from J; bases not matched to a gene: 7. The CDR3 spans 15 residues. The chain joins TRBV12-3 or TRBV12-4 to TRBJ2-5; 8 bases agree with TRBD2. This TCR was recovered from a man younger than 35 who received the YFV17D yellow fever vaccine. This specimen was CD8+ T cells sorted from PBMCs, taken around 5 days after the first yellow fever vaccination. In nucleotides, the CDR3 is TGTGCCAGCAGTTTGATGGCGGGGGGAGGAGAGACCCAGTACTTC. Its translation: CASSLMAGGGETQYF.